This T cell receptor (beta chain) was obtained from a study of shared clonotypes between healthy human individuals. Study results and caveats: Sorted-subset samples were not fully sequenced, rarefaction indicated.

Assay used: immunoSEQ multiplex PCR; TCRdb lists only in-frame clones, some missing. The profile shows around 340,000 clones, about 70% of them singletons. Splitting of CD4+ cells produced CD45RA+ naive and CD45RA-negative memory subsets. J lost 4 bases, V lost 5 bases, and 14 bases had no gene match. The CDR3 spans 16 residues. Germline loops: CDR1 GTSNPN, CDR2 SVGIG (reference sequence). With regard to this clone: Its specificity is not known.

Sequencing used memory CD4+ T cells sorted from blood. The sample's subset: CD45RA-negative fraction. The TCR originated in a man aged 30-40 years in good health. This rearrangement joins TRBV30 to TRBJ2-3; TRBD2 matches at 8 bases. The CDR3 DNA follows: TGTGCCTGGGGGTGGGGCGGGAGGAGAGAGGCAGATACGCAGTATTTT. Translated, it gives CAWGWGGRREADTQYF.